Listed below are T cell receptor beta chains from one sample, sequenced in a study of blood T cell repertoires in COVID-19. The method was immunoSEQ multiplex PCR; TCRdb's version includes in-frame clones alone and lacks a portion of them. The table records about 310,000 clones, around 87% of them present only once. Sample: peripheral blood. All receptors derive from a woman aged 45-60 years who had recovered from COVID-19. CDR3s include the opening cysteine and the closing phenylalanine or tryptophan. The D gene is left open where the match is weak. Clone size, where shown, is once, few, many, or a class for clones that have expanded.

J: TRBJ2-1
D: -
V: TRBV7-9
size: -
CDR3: CASSFPNRGSAQSYNEQFF
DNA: TGTGCCAGCAGCTTTCCGAATCGGGGTAGCGCACAATCCTACAATGAGCAGTTCTTC

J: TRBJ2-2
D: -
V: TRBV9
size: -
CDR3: CASTSRESANTGELFF
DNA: TGTGCCAGCACTTCCCGGGAGTCCGCGAACACCGGGGAGCTGTTTTTT

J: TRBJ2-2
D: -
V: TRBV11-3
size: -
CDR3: CASSLDGRTGNTGELFF
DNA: TGTGCCAGCAGCTTAGATGGGAGGACTGGGAACACCGGGGAGCTGTTTTTT

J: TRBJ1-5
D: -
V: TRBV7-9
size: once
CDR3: CASSSGTFNQPQHF
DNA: TGTGCCAGCAGCTCCGGGACATTCAATCAGCCCCAGCATTTT

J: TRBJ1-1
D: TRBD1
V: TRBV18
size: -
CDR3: CASSPAQGAYTEAFF
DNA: TGTGCCAGCTCCCCAGCCCAGGGGGCGTACACTGAAGCTTTCTTT

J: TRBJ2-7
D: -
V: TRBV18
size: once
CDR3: CASSAGQSYEQYF
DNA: TGTGCCAGCTCAGCAGGACAGTCCTACGAGCAGTACTTC

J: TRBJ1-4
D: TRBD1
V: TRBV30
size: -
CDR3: CAWSVSGGREKLFF
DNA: TGTGCCTGGAGTGTATCAGGGGGCCGGGAAAAACTGTTTTTT

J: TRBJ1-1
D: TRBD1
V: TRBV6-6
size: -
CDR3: CASSPGQGAGTEAFF
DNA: TGTGCCAGCTCCCCTGGACAGGGGGCAGGCACTGAAGCTTTCTTT

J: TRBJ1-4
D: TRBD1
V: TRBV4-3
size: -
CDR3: CASSQSGQVNEKLFF
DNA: TGCGCCAGCAGCCAGTCGGGACAGGTTAATGAAAAACTGTTTTTT

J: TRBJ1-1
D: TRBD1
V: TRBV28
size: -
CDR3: CASSRPGTGNTEAFF
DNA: TGTGCCAGCAGTCGCCCCGGGACAGGGAACACTGAAGCTTTCTTT